This record covers a single T cell receptor (beta chain). These data originate in a study of shared clonotypes between healthy human individuals. The table came from immunoSEQ multiplex PCR; TCRdb's copy has only in-frame clones and leaves some out. Of roughly 380,000 clones in the sample, about 96% are singletons; the top ten hold approximately 0.3%. This CDR3 contains 16 residues. From germline, CDR1 is SGHRS and CDR2 YFSETQ. J gave up 5 bases and V 2 bases, and 10 bases lay outside the gene matches. V and J are TRBV5-1 and TRBJ2-3; 8 bases fit TRBD2. The receptor was isolated from a man aged 30 to 45 in good health. The sample consisted of memory CD8+ T cells sorted from blood. Subset here: CD45RO+ cells pooled with CCR7-negative TemRA cells. CDR3 in DNA: TGCGCCAGCAGCTTTCACAAGCGGGAGAGGGGAGATACGCAGTATTTT. As protein: CASSFHKRERGDTQYF.